The next 3 T cell receptor beta chains were all read from a single sample in a study of vaccination and CD4 T cells after COVID-19. The Oncomine TCR Beta short-read assay was applied to DNA of cultured CD4+ T cells. Each CDR3 protein is one row after TCRdb ran MiXCR on the PCR reads. The table shows about 21,000 distinct CDR3 sequences, with 60% to 80% occurring only once. Their antigen targets remain unknown. Treatment specified: approximately nine-day PBMC culture with coronavirus spike peptide pools or control peptides (ViraFEST assay). The source material was CD4+ T cells from blood, cultured in vitro. These receptors were collected from a human donor who had recovered from COVID-19.

This rearrangement joins TRBV19 to TRBJ1-2, with D possibly TRBD1 on 5 matching bases. The CDR3 totals 14 residues. Trimming took off 4 bases at V and 5 bases at J, with 14 bases between the two ends. Germline V lookup: CDR1 LNHDA, CDR2 SQIVND (reference sequence). As DNA, the CDR3 is TGTGCCAGTAGTACCCAGACAGCTCGGTATGGCTACACCTTC. It codes for CASSTQTARYGYTF.

V is TRBV18 and J is TRBJ2-1; possibly TRBD2 for D (6 bases). The CDR3 covers 15 residues. V was shortened by 5 bases and J by 8 bases, with 19 bases between the two germline ends. Germline V CDR1 and CDR2: KGHSH, LQKENI. The CDR3 sequence: CASSVALAWLDEQFF. The CDR3 DNA follows: TGTGCCAGCTCAGTGGCTCTAGCGTGGCTCGATGAGCAGTTCTTC.

This chain connects TRBV24-1 to TRBJ2-1, with no clear D. The CDR3 totals 12 residues. V gave up 6 bases and J gave up 8 bases, with 10 bases separating them. Germline V gene lookup returns CDR1 KGHDR and CDR2 SFDVKD. CDR3 loop: CATSLQQDEQFF. The DNA for the CDR3 is TGTGCCACCAGTTTACAGCAGGATGAGCAGTTCTTC.